This T cell receptor (beta chain) was identified during a study of blood T cell repertoires in COVID-19. Overall study: Samples came from the United States, Italy and Spain, spanning acute and convalescent COVID-19.

The V segment lost 4 bases and the J segment 9 bases; nucleotides outside the gene matches: 8. The CDR3 loop spans 13 amino acids. Germline V gene lookup returns CDR1 MNHNY and CDR2 SVGAGI (reference sequence). Produced via immunoSEQ multiplex PCR; TCRdb's table is partial and in-frame only. The profile shows more than 65,000 clones, roughly 80% of them singletons. This clonotype originated in an elderly woman with acute or convalescent COVID-19. The gene calls are TRBV6-6 and TRBJ2-7; 8 bases map to TRBD1. The sample was peripheral blood. The CDR3 sequence: CASSSPTGAGQYF. DNA for the CDR3: TGTGCCAGCAGTTCCCCGACAGGGGCAGGGCAGTACTTC.